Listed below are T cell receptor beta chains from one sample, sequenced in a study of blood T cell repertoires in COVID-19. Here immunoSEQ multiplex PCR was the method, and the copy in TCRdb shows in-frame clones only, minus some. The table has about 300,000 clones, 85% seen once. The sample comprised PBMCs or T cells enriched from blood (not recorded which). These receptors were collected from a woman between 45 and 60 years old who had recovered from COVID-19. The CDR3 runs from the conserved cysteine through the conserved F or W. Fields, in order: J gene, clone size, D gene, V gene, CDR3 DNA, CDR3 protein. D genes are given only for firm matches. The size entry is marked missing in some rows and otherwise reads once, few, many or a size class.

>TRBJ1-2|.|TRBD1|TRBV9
TGTGCCAGCAGCGCTATGGGACAGACGATCCCCCTTGGCTACACCTTC
CASSAMGQTIPLGYTF
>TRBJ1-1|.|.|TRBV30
TGTGCCTGGAGTGTAGGTGGCGGGGTCACTGAAGCTTTCTTT
CAWSVGGGVTEAFF
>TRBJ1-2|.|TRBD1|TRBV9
TGTGCCAGCAGCAACCGGGACAGGGGCTGGAATGGCTACACCTTC
CASSNRDRGWNGYTF
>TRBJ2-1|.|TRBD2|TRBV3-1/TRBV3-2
TGTGCCAGCAGCCAAGAACTAGCGGGAGGCAGGGAGCAGTTCTTC
CASSQELAGGREQFF
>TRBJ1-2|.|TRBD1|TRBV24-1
TGTGCCACCAGTGACCCTGGACAGGTTGGAGGCTACACCTTC
CATSDPGQVGGYTF
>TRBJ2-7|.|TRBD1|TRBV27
TGTGCCAGCAGTTTAGGGACAGCCTACGAGCAGTACTTC
CASSLGTAYEQYF
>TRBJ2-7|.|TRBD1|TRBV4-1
TGCGCCAGCAGCCGAGCATCCAACCGAGGGACAGGAGCCTACGAGCAGTACTTC
CASSRASNRGTGAYEQYF
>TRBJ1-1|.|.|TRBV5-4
TGTGCCAGCAACCCAGGGACATTGGGGACTGAAGCTTTCTTT
CASNPGTLGTEAFF
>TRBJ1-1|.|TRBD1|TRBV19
TGTGCCAGTAGGGAGACAGGGAGAAGGGACACTGAAGCTTTCTTT
CASRETGRRDTEAFF
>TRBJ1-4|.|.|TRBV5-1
TGCGCCAGCAGCTTGGCGCGGGGCCTAGAGGAAAAACTGTTTTTT
CASSLARGLEEKLFF
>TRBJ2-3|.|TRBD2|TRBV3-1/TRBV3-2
TGTGCCAGCAGCCAGGCACTAGCGGGGGTAGTAACGCAGTATTTT
CASSQALAGVVTQYF
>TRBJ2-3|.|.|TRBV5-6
TGTGCCAGCAGCTTGGACGGGCAGATCAGGGAGTATTTT
CASSLDGQIREYF
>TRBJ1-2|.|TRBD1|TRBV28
TGTGCCAGCAGTTCGGACAGGAGTAACTATGGCTACACCTTC
CASSSDRSNYGYTF
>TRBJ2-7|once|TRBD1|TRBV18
TGTGCCAGCTCCCCCGGGACAGGGCGCGAGCAGTACTTC
CASSPGTGREQYF
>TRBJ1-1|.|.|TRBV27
TGTGCCAGCACGGAACAAATAGGAGGGAGGGTCACTGAAGCTTTCTTT
CASTEQIGGRVTEAFF
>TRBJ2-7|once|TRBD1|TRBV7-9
TGTGCCAGCAGCTTAGACGGGACAGGCTCCTACGAGCAGTACTTC
CASSLDGTGSYEQYF
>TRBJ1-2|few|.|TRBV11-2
TGTGCCAGCAGCCCCAGCAGGGGCGGCTATGGCTACACCTTC
CASSPSRGGYGYTF
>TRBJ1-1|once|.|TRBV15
TGTGCCACCAGCAGAGATGCCAGAAGGGGCACTGAAGCTTTCTTT
CATSRDARRGTEAFF
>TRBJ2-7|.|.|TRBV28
TGTGCCAGCAGGGGCGCTAGCGATCGCGACTACGAGCAGTACTTC
CASRGASDRDYEQYF
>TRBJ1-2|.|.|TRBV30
TGTGCCTGGAGTGTACCCGGGTTTAACTATGGCTACACCTTC
CAWSVPGFNYGYTF
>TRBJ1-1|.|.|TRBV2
TGTGCCAGCAATAGAGGGGGGAGGGACACTGAAGCTTTCTTT
CASNRGGRDTEAFF
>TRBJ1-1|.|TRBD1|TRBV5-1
TGCGCCAGCAGCTTAGGGACAGGGAGAATATGGAACACTGAAGCTTTCTTT
CASSLGTGRIWNTEAFF
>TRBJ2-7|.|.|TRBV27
TGTGCCAGCAGTCCTGTTCTGGGAGTGGGAGAGCAGTACTTC
CASSPVLGVGEQYF
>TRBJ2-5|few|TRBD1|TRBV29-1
TGCAGCGCAGGTGGCTTAACAGGGGCCAAAGAGACCCAGTACTTC
CSAGGLTGAKETQYF
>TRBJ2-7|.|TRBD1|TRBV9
TGTGCCAGCAGCGTAGCACCGGGACAGTCCTACGAGCAGTACTTC
CASSVAPGQSYEQYF
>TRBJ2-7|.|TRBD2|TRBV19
TGTGCCAGTAAAGGGACTAGCGGGAGGTTCCCCGCCGAGCAGTACTTC
CASKGTSGRFPAEQYF
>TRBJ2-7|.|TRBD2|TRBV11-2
TGTGCCAGCAGCTCCCTTTCAGGGACTAGCAGCTACGAGCAGTACTTC
CASSSLSGTSSYEQYF
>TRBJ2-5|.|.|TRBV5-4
TGTGCCAGCAGCTTAGGGACACCACCCGACCAGTACTTC
CASSLGTPPDQYF
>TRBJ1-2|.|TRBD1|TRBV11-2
TGTGCCAGCAGCCCGGCCCTACAGGGGGCGGGCTATGGCTACACCTTC
CASSPALQGAGYGYTF